This T cell receptor beta chain was obtained from a study of T cell responses to AZD1222 COVID-19 vaccine (dated by TCRdb to about 2021). For the wider study: AZD1222 recipients whose second dose came at about 4 weeks and those whose second dose came at about 12 weeks were combined into one group, since spike-specific TCR depth and breadth did not differ between the two schedules. A total of about 230 trial participants underwent TCR sequencing, of whom nearly 210 received two doses of AZD1222 and approximately 25 received two doses of the MenACWY control vaccine. Trial participants were enrolled into age subgroups of 18-55, 56-69 and 70-plus years, which contained about 150, 28 and 57 TCR-sequenced participants, respectively. The full study reports these points: Conclusions about previously exposed vaccinees were limited because only 5 or 6 AZD1222 recipients were SARS-CoV-2 seropositive at baseline. The whole spike protein was spanned by vaccine-associated CD4 TCRs, and dominant responses were seen in regions 160-218 and 743-854. Reportedly, almost half of the unique spike-specific TCRs recognized epitopes lying outside the regions that are mutated in the B.1.351 and B.1.1.7 variants. The 56-69-year group was small, and its depth increase did not reach significance, likely because of low power. Because no day 14 peak-response samples were available, repertoires were characterized only after the peak T cell response. Participants were mostly white British and included more females than males, and it was suggested by the authors that clonal diversity may have been underestimated. A significant rise in spike-specific TCR breadth and depth was observed after two AZD1222 doses relative to day 0 and relative to MenACWY recipients.

The CDR3 regions of human TCRbeta chains were analyzed by immunosequencing. The authors' pipeline ran thus. TCRs in the repertoires were compared against a reference library of SARS-CoV-2-specific TCRs that had been generated with the MIRA antigen-specificity platform. Breadth was defined as the fraction of unique TCRs that were SARS-CoV-2-associated. Depth was defined as the fraction of total T cells that were SARS-CoV-2-associated. Using the MIRA data, each spike-specific TCR was mapped to the spike region that the TCR reacts to and placed in a CD4 or CD8 class. Log10-transformed breadth and depth values were compared by one-way ANOVA with Sidak's multiple comparisons tests. The table comes from immuneACCESS by way of TCRdb, which keeps in-frame sequences with V and J called. Part of the clones is missing from these tables; in studies checked, under half for an unresolved V gene and the rest for unknown reasons. V and J calls and clone size are given by that table; D and trimming were obtained from the DNA. This sample has around 130,000 clones in its table, and 75% to 95% of those were observed once. The ten largest clones take up over 5% of the sample.

The time point label for this specimen denotes: baseline before first vaccination. Vaccinee samples were obtained from the UK trials COV001 and COV002, which included a single-blind randomized controlled phase 2/3 trial of AZD1222 (ChAdOx1 nCoV-19) in healthy adults. Trial participant PBMC samples were collected at day 0 and day 28 after the second dose for TCRbeta chain sequencing. Via the germline V gene (reference sequence), CDR1 is LNHDA and CDR2 SQIVND. Measured from the cysteine to the phenylalanine, the CDR3 is 13 residues long. Only the CDR3 part of the read is kept: 39 bases, read in frame from the first base. Clipping removes 5 bases from V and 7 bases from J, with 4 as the unmatched junction base count. Comment on this clone: Its antigen specificity is not known. Base-call qualities are not available, and no considerably larger clone is one nucleotide away.

The receptor's source is an adult in good health. The sequencing used peripheral blood, collected on day 0 of AZD1222 vaccination. The chain links TRBV19 with TRBJ1-2, with 10 central nucleotides matching TRBD1. The CDR3 reads CASSPDRGLGYTF. At the DNA level, the sequence is TGTGCCAGTAGTCCCGACAGGGGGCTTGGCTACACCTTC.